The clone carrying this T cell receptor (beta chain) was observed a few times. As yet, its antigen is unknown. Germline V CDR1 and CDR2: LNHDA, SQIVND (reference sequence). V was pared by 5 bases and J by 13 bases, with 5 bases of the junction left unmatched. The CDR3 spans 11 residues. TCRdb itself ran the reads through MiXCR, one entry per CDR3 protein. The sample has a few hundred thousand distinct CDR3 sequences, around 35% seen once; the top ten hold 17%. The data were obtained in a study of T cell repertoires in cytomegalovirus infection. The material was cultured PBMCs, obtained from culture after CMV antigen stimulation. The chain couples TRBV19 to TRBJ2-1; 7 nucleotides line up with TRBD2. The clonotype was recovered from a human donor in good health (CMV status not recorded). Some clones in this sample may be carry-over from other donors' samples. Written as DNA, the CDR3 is TGTGCCAGTAGTGAGAGCGGGAATCAGTTCTTC. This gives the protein CASSESGNQFF. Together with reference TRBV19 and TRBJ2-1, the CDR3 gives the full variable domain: DGGITQSPKYLFRKEGQNVTLSCEQNLNHDAMYWYRQDPGQGLRLIYYSQIVNDFQKGDIAEGYSVSREKKESFPLTVTSAQKNPTAFYLCASSESGNQFFGPGTRLTVL.